This T cell receptor (beta chain) appears in the sequencing data of a study of blood T cell repertoires in COVID-19. Original methodology: Estimated nucleated cell counts came from reference gene primer amplification. Using immunoSEQ multiplex PCR, the repertoire was profiled, and TCRdb retains in-frame clones only, with some absent. The V and J calls and clone size were taken over from that table, and D and trimming were inferred from the DNA. Of roughly 110,000 clones in the sample, about 85% were seen once. About this clone: The same CDR3 arises from other DNA sequences in this sample as well.

Germline trimming cut 4 bases from V and 7 bases from J; bases unmatched to any gene: 4. This CDR3 contains 13 residues. CDR1 is GTSNPN and CDR2 is SVGIG in the germline V gene (reference sequence). The chain links TRBV30 to TRBJ1-6, with 7 bases aligning to TRBD1. The sequence was collected from a man aged 45 to 65 with acute or convalescent COVID-19. Sequencing was carried out using peripheral blood. The CDR3 coding sequence is TGTGCCTGGAAGGGACAGACAAATTCACCCCTCCACTTT. Its translation: CAWKGQTNSPLHF.